This T cell receptor (beta chain) was identified during a study of T cell responses to AZD1222 COVID-19 vaccine. Study results and limitations: It should be noted that donors were predominantly white British and more often female, and clonal diversity was possibly underestimated.

About this clone: Its specificity is not known.

Profiling relied on immunoSEQ multiplex PCR, and the TCRdb table lists in-frame clones only, not all of them. The sample holds around 83,000 clones, 90% to 95% seen once. This TCR was sampled from an adult in good health. The source material was peripheral blood, sampled on day 0 of AZD1222 vaccination.

CDR3 sequence: CACGQPASGANVLTF. CDR3 nucleotide sequence: TGTGCCTGCGGACAGCCTGCATCTGGGGCCAACGTCCTGACTTTC. This chain uses TRBV27 with TRBJ2-6, with a tentative D call TRBD1 (6 bases). CDR1 and CDR2 (germline): MNHEY, SMNVEV (reference sequence). The CDR3 has 15 amino acids. V gave up 11 bases and J gave up 1 base, with 15 bases separating them.